The next 32 T cell receptor beta chains were all read from a single sample in a study of shared clonotypes between healthy human individuals. Naivety among CD8 cells was defined by CD45RO negativity and positive CCR7 selection, thereby excluding terminally differentiated effector memory CD45RA+ cells. Some clones are missing from TCRdb's copy, which holds only in-frame ones; the method was immunoSEQ multiplex PCR. This table holds 550,000 to 750,000 clones, approximately 90% found once. The sequenced material came from naive CD8+ T cells sorted from blood. The origin of the receptors is a man aged 25-45 years in good health.

The genes are TRBV25-1 and TRBJ2-7, with a weak D call TRBD1 (6 bases). CDR1 and CDR2 (germline): MGHDK, SYGVNS. V was shortened by 4 bases and J by 5 bases, with 21 bases between the two germline ends. This CDR3 has 16 amino acids. The CDR3 sequence is CASSGVGTDSLDEQYF. The CDR3 nucleotides are TGTGCCAGCAGTGGGGTAGGAACGGACAGTTTGGACGAGCAGTACTTC.

This clone has only a few counts. The chain has TRBV29-1 and TRBJ1-2; D not resolved. Trimming took off 1 base at V and 0 bases at J, with 6 bases between the two ends. The CDR3 runs to 13 residues. The germline V gene has CDR1 SQVTM and CDR2 ANQGSEA. The DNA of the CDR3 is TGCAGCGTTGAAGGCAGAGCTAACTATGGCTACACCTTC. As protein: CSVEGRANYGYTF.

The V and J genes are TRBV27 and TRBJ1-4; D is ambiguous. The CDR3 sequence is 15 residues long. Germline V CDR1 and CDR2: MNHEY, SMNVEV (reference sequence). Trimming took off 0 bases at V and 11 bases at J, with 16 bases between the two ends. Here the CDR3 DNA reads TGTGCCAGCAGTTTATCGCCCGTATCGAGCCACAAACTGTTTTTT. This translates into CASSLSPVSSHKLFF. The full variable domain, its missing parts supplied by reference TRBV27 and TRBJ1-4, is EAQVTQNPRYLITVTGKKLTVTCSQNMNHEYMSWYRQDPGLGLRQIYYSMNVEVTDKGDVPEGYKVSRKEKRNFPLILESPSPNQTSLYFCASSLSPVSSHKLFFGSGTQLSVL.

This chain joins TRBV7-9 and TRBJ2-1, with D maybe TRBD2 (5 bases). Per the germline V gene, CDR1 is SEHNR and CDR2 is FQNEAQ (reference sequence). The V end lost 5 bases, the J end lost 9 bases, and 11 bases lay between the germline ends. The CDR3 consists of 12 residues. CDR3 nucleotides: TGTGCCAGCAGCGTCGGGGTGGGTGAGCAGTTCTTC. This gives the protein CASSVGVGEQFF.

The rearrangement joins TRBV15 to TRBJ2-7; 13 bases match TRBD2. This CDR3 comprises 14 residues. J gave up 7 bases and V 4 bases, and 4 bases lay outside the gene matches. Per the germline V gene, CDR1 is LNHNV and CDR2 is YYDKDF (reference sequence). The CDR3 DNA is TGTGCCACCAGCACCCTGACTAGCGGGAGGGAGCAGTACTTC. The encoded protein is CATSTLTSGREQYF. The variable domain in full, with the rest retrieved from reference TRBV15 and TRBJ2-7, is DAMVIQNPRYQVTQFGKPVTLSCSQTLNHNVMYWYQQKSSQAPKLLFHYYDKDFNNEADTPDNFQSRRPNTSFCFLDIRSPGLGDTAMYLCATSTLTSGREQYFGPGTRLTVT.

This chain links TRBV19 with TRBJ2-1; 13 bases match TRBD2. Per the germline V gene, CDR1 is LNHDA and CDR2 is SQIVND (reference sequence). This CDR3 spans 17 amino acids. After removal of 3 bases from V and 8 bases from J, the junction contained 10 bases not matched to a gene. CDR3 in DNA: TGTGCCAGTAGTATTTGGACTAGCGGGAGTAAAGTTTATGAGCAGTTCTTC. Translating gives CASSIWTSGSKVYEQFF. The entire variable domain, with the rest obtained from reference TRBV19 and TRBJ2-1, is as follows: DGGITQSPKYLFRKEGQNVTLSCEQNLNHDAMYWYRQDPGQGLRLIYYSQIVNDFQKGDIAEGYSVSREKKESFPLTVTSAQKNPTAFYLCASSIWTSGSKVYEQFFGPGTRLTVL.

The genes are TRBV7-9 and TRBJ2-7; tentatively, D is TRBD1 (5 bases). CDR3 length: 16 amino acids. V was pared by 2 bases and J by 0 bases, with 14 bases between. Germline CDR1 and CDR2: SEHNR and FQNEAQ (reference sequence). The CDR3 is CASSLLWGLNSYEQYF. The DNA of the CDR3 is TGTGCCAGCAGCTTATTGTGGGGCCTGAACTCCTACGAGCAGTACTTC.

This chain connects TRBV5-4 to TRBJ2-7; 14 positions match TRBD2. The CDR3 contains 16 residues. The J segment lost 2 bases and the V segment lost 4 bases, leaving 5 bases of the junction unmatched. Germline V gene sequence: CDR1 SGHNT, CDR2 YYREEE (reference sequence). DNA of the CDR3: TGTGCCAGCAGCATGGGACTAGCGGGGGCCACCTACGAGCAGTACTTC. As protein: CASSMGLAGATYEQYF.

The chain recombines TRBV28 with TRBJ2-1; no definite D call. Germline lookup yields CDR1 MDHEN and CDR2 SYDVKM. Deletions cut 2 bases from V and 9 bases from J, with 11 bases between. The CDR3 is 13 residues long. The CDR3 loop is CASSLSPLGEQFF. The DNA of the CDR3 is TGTGCCAGCAGTTTAAGCCCACTCGGTGAGCAGTTCTTC.

V is TRBV4-3 and J is TRBJ2-7; D is ambiguous. Trimming cost V 3 bases and J 0 bases, with 12 bases left between them. The CDR3 consists of 15 residues. Germline values: CDR1 LGHNA, CDR2 YSLEER. The CDR3 region is CASSHAAHSSYEQYF. CDR3 coding DNA: TGCGCCAGCAGCCACGCGGCGCACAGCTCCTACGAGCAGTACTTC.

This clone was seen just once. This chain uses TRBV27 with TRBJ1-1, with TRBD1 identical over 10 bases. The CDR3 is 13 residues long. Germline loops: CDR1 MNHEY, CDR2 SMNVEV (reference sequence). The ends lost 5 bases at V and 7 bases at J; junction bases unmatched: 4. CDR3 amino acids: CASSPGTGVEAFF. The CDR3 DNA reads TGTGCCAGCAGTCCTGGGACAGGGGTTGAAGCTTTCTTT.

V usage is TRBV4-1 and J usage is TRBJ2-7; 10 nucleotides align to TRBD2. There are 17 residues in the CDR3. Germline CDR1 MGHRA, CDR2 YSYEKL. J gave up 1 base and V 2 bases, and 8 bases lay outside the gene matches. The DNA of the CDR3 is TGCGCCAGCAGCCAATGGGGAACTAGCGGGGTTTCCTACGAGCAGTACTTC. It translates to CASSQWGTSGVSYEQYF.

The V call is TRBV19, the J call TRBJ2-7, with 9 bases aligning to TRBD1. The germline CDR1 and CDR2 sequences are LNHDA and SQIVND (reference sequence). V lost 10 bases, J lost 6 bases, and 22 bases stayed unmatched. The CDR3 totals 17 residues. CDR3 nucleotides: TGTGCCAATGACTCCGGGACAGGGATTGAAAAACGCCTCGAGCAGTACTTC. It is translated as CANDSGTGIEKRLEQYF.

The rearrangement uses TRBV10-3 and TRBJ2-7, with TRBD2 identical over 7 bases. The CDR3 has 15 residues. CDR1 is ENHRY, CDR2 SYGVKD, per germline. With V trimmed by 3 bases and J by 3 bases, 8 bases remained unmatched. CDR3 amino acids: CAISDEAGEFYEQYF. The CDR3 nucleotides read TGTGCCATCAGTGATGAGGCGGGAGAGTTCTACGAGCAGTACTTC.

The rearrangement joins TRBV6-1 to TRBJ1-2, with a possible D match to TRBD1 (5 bases). The CDR3 spans 13 residues. CDR1 is MNHNS and CDR2 is SASEGT in the germline V gene. V dropped 6 bases and J dropped 1 base, with 9 bases sitting between them. In nucleotides, the CDR3 is TGTGCCAGCAGGGGGGACCTTAACTATGGCTACACCTTC. This gives the protein CASRGDLNYGYTF.

The CDR3 DNA follows: TGTGCCAGCACCTTGCTTGGGGGCCCCGGGGAGCTGTTTTTT. This translates into CASTLLGGPGELFF. This chain connects TRBV4-2 to TRBJ2-2; a possible D gene is TRBD1 (6 bases). Looked up from germline, CDR1 is LGHNA and CDR2 is YNFKEQ. The CDR3 has 14 amino acids. Trimming left V 7 bases short and J 6 bases short, with 15 bases between.

V is TRBV4-3 and J is TRBJ2-3, with D possibly matching TRBD1 (6 bases). CDR1 and CDR2 from the germline V gene are LGHNA and YSLEER. Trimming left V 0 bases short and J 4 bases short, with 11 bases between. The CDR3 is made up of 15 amino acids. The DNA for the CDR3 is TGCGCCAGCAGCCAAGAACAGGGTAGGGCAGATACGCAGTATTTT. Its translation is CASSQEQGRADTQYF.

In its sample, this clone was seen once. The chain employs TRBV28 and TRBJ2-2; D is uncertain. The V and J ends lost 2 bases and 8 bases respectively, with 9 bases between them. There are 13 residues in the CDR3. The germline gives CDR1 MDHEN, CDR2 SYDVKM. The CDR3 bases are TGTGCCAGCAGTTTACAGGCCCCGGGGGAGCTGTTTTTT. Encoded protein: CASSLQAPGELFF. The complete variable domain, with remaining parts taken from reference TRBV28 and TRBJ2-2, reads DVKVTQSSRYLVKRTGEKVFLECVQDMDHENMFWYRQDPGLGLRLIYFSYDVKMKEKGDIPEGYSVSREKKERFSLILESASTNQTSMYLCASSLQAPGELFFGEGSRLTVL.

To note about this clone: Other DNA sequences from this sample encode an identical CDR3 as well. The V call is TRBV7-9, the J call TRBJ1-1; maybe TRBD1 (6 bases). The CDR3 length is 12 residues. Germline loops: CDR1 SEHNR, CDR2 FQNEAQ (reference sequence). V lost 8 bases to trimming and J lost 0 bases, with 7 bases between them. The CDR3 region is CASRTVNTEAFF. The CDR3 nucleotides are TGTGCCAGCCGGACAGTGAACACTGAAGCTTTCTTT.

To note about this clone: In the same sample, other DNA sequences code for this CDR3. The chain employs TRBV27 and TRBJ2-7; D is undetermined. From germline, CDR1 is MNHEY and CDR2 SMNVEV (reference sequence). This CDR3 has 13 residues. V lost 5 bases and J 2 bases, leaving 10 bases between the germline ends. The CDR3 sequence is CASSLRATYEQYF. The CDR3 region has the DNA TGTGCCAGCAGTCTCCGGGCAACCTACGAGCAGTACTTC.

The table lists this clone with a few counts. V usage is TRBV10-3 and J usage is TRBJ1-2; D gene ambiguous. V was pared by 9 bases and J by 3 bases, with 8 bases between. Germline loops: CDR1 ENHRY, CDR2 SYGVKD. The CDR3 is made up of 11 amino acids. The CDR3 DNA reads as TGTGCCATTCAGACGGACTATGGCTACACCTTC. Its translation: CAIQTDYGYTF.

The genes are TRBV7-2 and TRBJ2-5, with TRBD2 as a possible D gene (6 bases). Germline values: CDR1 SGHTA, CDR2 FQGNSA. Trimming shortened V by 8 bases and J by 5 bases, and 21 bases separated the two germline ends. The CDR3 contains 15 residues. The CDR3 DNA follows: TGTGCCAGCTCCTCCCCCCTGGCGGGAATGGAGACCCAGTACTTC. It codes for CASSSPLAGMETQYF.

The chain joins TRBV11-2 to TRBJ2-7; 7 bases are a match to TRBD1. The CDR3 extends over 14 amino acids. CDR1 and CDR2 (germline): SGHAT, FQNNGV. The V and J ends lost 5 bases and 4 bases, in that order; junction bases with no gene match: 8. CDR3 sequence: CASSNPGTAYEQYF. CDR3 nucleotide sequence: TGTGCCAGCAGCAACCCCGGGACAGCTTACGAGCAGTACTTC.

CDR3 in amino acids: CATPFCRGLYEQYF. The CDR3 DNA reads as TGCGCCACCCCATTTTGTAGGGGGCTCTACGAGCAGTACTTC. The chain carries TRBV5-1 and TRBJ2-7; TRBD1 matches 7 bases. Per germline, CDR1 SGHRS and CDR2 YFSETQ. CDR3 length: 14 amino acids. V shed 9 bases and J 3 bases; nucleotides not matched to a gene: 12.

V usage is TRBV29-1 and J usage is TRBJ2-6; 7 positions match TRBD2. CDR1 is SQVTM, CDR2 ANQGSEA, per germline. CDR3 length: 15 residues. The J segment lost 4 bases and the V segment lost 0 bases, leaving 3 bases of the junction unmatched. This CDR3 is CSVEDSGSGANVLTF. Written as DNA, the CDR3 is TGCAGCGTTGAAGATAGCGGGTCCGGGGCCAACGTCCTGACTTTC.

The chain couples TRBV5-4 to TRBJ2-6, with no clear D. The V gene's germline CDR1 is SGHNT and CDR2 YYREEE (reference sequence). Trimming cost V 4 bases and J 4 bases, with 9 bases left between them. The CDR3 is made up of 14 amino acids. The CDR3 DNA sequence: TGTGCCAGCAGCCCTGGGTGGGGGGCCAACGTCCTGACTTTC. This encodes CASSPGWGANVLTF.

V is TRBV28 and J is TRBJ1-5, with TRBD1 matching over 10 bases. The CDR3 consists of 18 residues. V shed 6 bases, J shed 2 bases, and the junction held 13 bases outside the gene matches. Germline assignment: CDR1 MDHEN and CDR2 SYDVKM. The CDR3 DNA sequence: TGTGCCAGCAGCCTAGGGGACAGGGGCAGCGGGGGCAATCAGCCCCAGCATTTT. It codes for CASSLGDRGSGGNQPQHF.

This clone was detected only a few times. V gene TRBV25-1 combines with J gene TRBJ2-3; TRBD2 matches at 12 bases. Germline CDR1 is MGHDK and CDR2 is SYGVNS. Trimming at V came to 7 bases and at J to 1 base, leaving 9 bases not matched to a gene. This CDR3 spans 17 amino acids. This chain's CDR3 is CASTSPASGRGTDTQYF. Written as DNA, the CDR3 is TGTGCCAGCACCTCTCCAGCTAGCGGGAGGGGCACAGATACGCAGTATTTT.

A single count supports this clone. The chain joins TRBV6-5 to TRBJ2-5, with 7 nucleotides matching TRBD2. This CDR3 has 15 residues. With V trimmed by 5 bases and J by 4 bases, 10 bases remained unmatched. The germline CDR1 and CDR2 sequences are MNHEY and SVGAGI. The CDR3 coding sequence is TGTGCCAGCAGTCAAACTAGCGTAAGAGGAGAGACCCAGTACTTC. Translation gives CASSQTSVRGETQYF.

This chain joins TRBV2 and TRBJ2-7, with a tentative D call TRBD2 (5 bases). The V gene lost 0 bases and the J gene lost 3 bases, with 9 bases spanning the gap. Germline V gives CDR1 SNHLY, CDR2 FYNNEI. The CDR3 runs 14 residues. CDR3 sequence: CASSEAGEGYEQYF. CDR3 nucleotide sequence: TGTGCCAGCAGTGAAGCGGGAGAGGGCTACGAGCAGTACTTC.

The genes are TRBV11-3 and TRBJ1-1; a possible D gene is TRBD1 (6 bases). CDR3 length: 13 amino acids. The V and J ends lost 5 bases and 4 bases respectively, with 11 bases between them. Germline loops: CDR1 SGHNT, CDR2 YENEEA. The CDR3 spells CASSPTGFTEAFF. The CDR3 coding sequence is TGTGCCAGCAGCCCTACAGGGTTCACTGAAGCTTTCTTT.

This clone was seen a few times. This chain connects TRBV7-6 to TRBJ2-5, with 13 bases that match TRBD2. From germline, CDR1 is SGHVS and CDR2 FNYEAQ. CDR3 size: 16 residues. Losses at the gene ends were 5 bases for V and 1 base for J; bases not matched to a gene: 4. The CDR3 protein is CASSQGTSGIQETQYF. The CDR3 bases are TGTGCCAGCAGCCAGGGGACTAGCGGGATCCAAGAGACCCAGTACTTC. The variable domain in full, completed from reference TRBV7-6 and TRBJ2-5, reads GAGVSQSPRYKVTKRGQDVALRCDPISGHVSLYWYRQALGQGPEFLTYFNYEAQQDKSGLPNDRFSAERPEGSISTLTIQRTEQRDSAMYRCASSQGTSGIQETQYFGPGTRLLVL.